The following is a TCR beta chain sequence with its context. What it recognizes is unknown. This sample was included in a study of T cell responses to AZD1222 COVID-19 vaccine. Study background: Recipients boosted at about 4 weeks or about 12 weeks are pooled.

The table came from immunoSEQ multiplex PCR; TCRdb's copy has only in-frame clones and leaves some out. In the table there are some 58,000 clones, about 87% of which are singletons. Findings of the study overall: Receipt of two AZD1222 doses was followed by a rise in Spike-specific TCR breadth and depth. Seropositive at baseline were only a handful of AZD1222 recipients. Clonal diversity may have been underestimated, and the donors were mostly white British, with more females than males.

Germline V lookup: CDR1 GTSNPN, CDR2 SVGIG (reference sequence). V gave up 0 bases and J gave up 4 bases, with 15 bases separating them. This CDR3 contains 15 residues. This sequence was found in an adult in good health. The material sequenced was peripheral blood, taken on day 0 of AZD1222 vaccination. V and J are TRBV30 and TRBJ2-5, with D perhaps matching TRBD2 (5 bases). The CDR3 loop reads CAWSVRGIDRETQYF. The CDR3 DNA is TGTGCCTGGAGTGTACGAGGGATAGACCGAGAGACCCAGTACTTC.